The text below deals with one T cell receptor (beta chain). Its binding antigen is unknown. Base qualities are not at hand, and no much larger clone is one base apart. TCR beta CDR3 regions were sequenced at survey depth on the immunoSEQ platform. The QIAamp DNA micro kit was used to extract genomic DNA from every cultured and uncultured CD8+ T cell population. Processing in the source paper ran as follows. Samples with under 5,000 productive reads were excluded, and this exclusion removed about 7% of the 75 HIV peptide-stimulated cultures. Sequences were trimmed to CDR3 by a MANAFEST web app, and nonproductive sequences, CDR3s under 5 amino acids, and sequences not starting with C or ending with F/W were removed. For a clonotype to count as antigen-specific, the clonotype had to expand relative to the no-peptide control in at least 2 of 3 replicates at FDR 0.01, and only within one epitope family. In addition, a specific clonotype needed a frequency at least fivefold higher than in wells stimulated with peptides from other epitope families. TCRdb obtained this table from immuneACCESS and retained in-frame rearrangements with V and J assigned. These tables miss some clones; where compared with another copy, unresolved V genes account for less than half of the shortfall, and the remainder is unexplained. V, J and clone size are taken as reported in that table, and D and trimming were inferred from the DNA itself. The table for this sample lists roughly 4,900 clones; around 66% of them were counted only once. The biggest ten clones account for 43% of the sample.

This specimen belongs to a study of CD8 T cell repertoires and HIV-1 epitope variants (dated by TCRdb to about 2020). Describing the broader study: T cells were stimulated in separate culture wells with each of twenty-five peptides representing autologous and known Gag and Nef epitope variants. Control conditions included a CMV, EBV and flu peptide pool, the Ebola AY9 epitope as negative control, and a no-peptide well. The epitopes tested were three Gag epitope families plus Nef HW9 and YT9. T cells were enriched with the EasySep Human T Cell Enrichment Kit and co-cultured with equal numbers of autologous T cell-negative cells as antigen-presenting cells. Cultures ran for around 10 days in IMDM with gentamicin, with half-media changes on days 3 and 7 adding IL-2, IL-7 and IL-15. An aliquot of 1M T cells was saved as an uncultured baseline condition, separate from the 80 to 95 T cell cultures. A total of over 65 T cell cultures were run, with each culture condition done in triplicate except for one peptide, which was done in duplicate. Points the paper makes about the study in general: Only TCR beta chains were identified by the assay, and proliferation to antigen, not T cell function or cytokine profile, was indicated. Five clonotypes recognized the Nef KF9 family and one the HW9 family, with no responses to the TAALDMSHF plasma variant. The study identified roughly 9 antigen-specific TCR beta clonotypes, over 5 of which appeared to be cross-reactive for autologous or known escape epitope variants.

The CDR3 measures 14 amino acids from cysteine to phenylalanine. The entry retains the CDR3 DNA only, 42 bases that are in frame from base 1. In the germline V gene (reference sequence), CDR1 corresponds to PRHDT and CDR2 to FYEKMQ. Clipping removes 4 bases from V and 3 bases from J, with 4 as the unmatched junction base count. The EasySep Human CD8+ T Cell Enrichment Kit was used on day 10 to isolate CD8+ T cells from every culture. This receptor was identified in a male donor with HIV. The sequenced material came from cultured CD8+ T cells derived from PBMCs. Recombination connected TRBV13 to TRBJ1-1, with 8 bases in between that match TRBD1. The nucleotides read TGTGCCAGCAGCTCAGGGGGCTTGGACACTGAAGCTTTCTTT. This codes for CASSSGGLDTEAFF. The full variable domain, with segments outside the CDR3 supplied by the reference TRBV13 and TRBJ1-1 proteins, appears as AAGVIQSPRHLIKEKRETATLKCYPIPRHDTVYWYQQGPGQDPQFLISFYEKMQSDKGSIPDRFSAQQFSDYHSELNMSSLELGDSALYFCASSSGGLDTEAFFGQGTRLTVV.